A selection of T cell receptor beta chains follows, all from one sample in a study of T cell repertoires in cytomegalovirus infection. TCRdb re-called the reads through MiXCR, storing one row per CDR3 protein. Of about 680,000 distinct CDR3 sequences in the sample, roughly 26% were seen once. The sequenced material came from CD8+ T cells from PBMCs. All receptors derive from a human donor in good health (CMV status not recorded). Some clones in this sample may be carry-over from other donors' samples. Each CDR3 is given with its conserved first and last residue. D genes are given only for firm matches. Clone size, where shown, is once, few, many, or a class for clones that have expanded.

D: NA
V: TRBV20-1
size: few
J: TRBJ1-2
CDR3: CSARAGGAFYGYTF
DNA: TGCAGTGCTAGAGCCGGGGGGGCGTTCTATGGCTACACCTTC

D: TRBD1
V: TRBV19
size: few
J: TRBJ2-7
CDR3: CASSARDRKVEEQYF
DNA: TGTGCCAGTAGTGCCCGGGACAGAAAAGTAGAAGAGCAGTACTTC

D: NA
V: TRBV29-1
size: few
J: TRBJ2-7
CDR3: CSVAGSYEQYF
DNA: TGCAGCGTGGCGGGCAGCTACGAGCAGTACTTC

D: TRBD1
V: TRBV28
size: NA
J: TRBJ1-2
CDR3: CASKQGDGYTF
DNA: TGTGCCAGCAAACAGGGGGATGGCTACACCTTC

D: NA
V: TRBV9
size: few
J: TRBJ2-1
CDR3: CASSVAYTAEQFF
DNA: TGTGCCAGCAGCGTAGCATATACAGCTGAGCAGTTCTTC

D: NA
V: TRBV29-1
size: NA
J: TRBJ2-1
CDR3: CSVEGEKYEQFF
DNA: TGCAGCGTTGAGGGTGAGAAATATGAGCAGTTCTTC

D: NA
V: TRBV20-1
size: few
J: TRBJ2-3
CDR3: CSARPTGLQGFTDTQYF
DNA: TGCAGTGCTAGACCAACGGGACTCCAGGGATTCACAGATACGCAGTATTTT

D: NA
V: TRBV10-3
size: NA
J: TRBJ2-3
CDR3: CAIRTTTDTQYF
DNA: TGTGCCATCAGGACCACCACAGATACGCAGTATTTT

D: NA
V: TRBV10-2
size: few
J: TRBJ2-5
CDR3: CASRPTDGETQYF
DNA: TGCGCCAGCAGACCTACCGACGGAGAGACCCAGTACTTC

D: NA
V: TRBV7-2
size: many
J: TRBJ2-3
CDR3: CASSPSSGLGDTQYF
DNA: TGTGCCAGCAGCCCATCCTCGGGCCTGGGGGATACGCAGTATTTT

D: NA
V: TRBV18
size: few
J: TRBJ2-1
CDR3: CASSPRTDNEQFF
DNA: TGTGCCAGCAGCCCCAGGACCGACAATGAGCAGTTCTTC

D: NA
V: TRBV7-9
size: NA
J: TRBJ2-3
CDR3: CASSFELDTDTQYF
DNA: TGTGCCAGCAGCTTTGAACTAGACACAGATACGCAGTATTTT

D: TRBD1
V: TRBV7-9
size: many
J: TRBJ1-2
CDR3: CASSSRAPGQGLEGYTF
DNA: TGTGCCAGCAGCTCCCGAGCTCCGGGACAGGGGTTAGAGGGCTACACCTTC

D: TRBD2
V: TRBV11-2
size: few
J: TRBJ2-4
CDR3: CASSLGTSGGKGKNIQYF
DNA: TGTGCCAGCAGTCTGGGGACTAGCGGGGGGAAAGGCAAAAACATTCAGTACTTC

D: NA
V: TRBV7-9
size: NA
J: TRBJ2-5
CDR3: CASSGGTNGGTQYF
DNA: TGTGCCAGCAGCGGGGGGACAAATGGAGGGACCCAGTACTTC

D: NA
V: TRBV7-9
size: NA
J: TRBJ1-1
CDR3: CASSPGGIYAEAFF
DNA: TGTGCCAGCAGCCCCGGAGGAATTTACGCTGAAGCTTTCTTT

D: TRBD1
V: TRBV20-1
size: NA
J: TRBJ1-6
CDR3: CSARPRDSSYNSPLHF
DNA: TGCAGTGCTAGACCCCGGGACAGCTCCTATAATTCACCCCTCCACTTT

D: NA
V: TRBV4-3
size: NA
J: TRBJ2-1
CDR3: CASGRGGFNEQFF
DNA: TGCGCCAGCGGAAGGGGGGGTTTTAATGAGCAGTTCTTC

D: TRBD1
V: TRBV28
size: few
J: TRBJ2-1
CDR3: CASSSWTGGLNNEQFF
DNA: TGTGCCAGCAGCTCTTGGACAGGGGGCCTAAATAATGAGCAGTTCTTC

D: NA
V: TRBV9
size: NA
J: TRBJ1-1
CDR3: CASSVAGGPTEAFF
DNA: TGTGCCAGCAGCGTAGCTGGGGGCCCCACTGAAGCTTTCTTT

D: NA
V: TRBV28
size: many
J: TRBJ2-2
CDR3: CASSSTDPEGTGELFF
DNA: TGTGCCAGCAGTTCCACGGACCCGGAGGGCACCGGGGAGCTGTTTTTT

D: NA
V: TRBV6-2/TRBV6-3
size: NA
J: TRBJ2-2
CDR3: CASIAGLYTGELFF
DNA: TGTGCCAGCATTGCGGGACTGTACACCGGGGAGCTGTTTTTT